Below are 28 T cell receptor beta chains sequenced from a single sample in a study of blood T cell repertoires in COVID-19. Measured with immunoSEQ multiplex PCR; TCRdb has only the in-frame clones, and not every one. The sample carries 150,000 or so clones, approximately 88% recorded once. Material for sequencing was peripheral blood. The origin of the receptors is a woman aged 55-69 years with acute or convalescent COVID-19.

The chain uses TRBV3-1 (or the pseudogene TRBV3-2) and TRBJ1-1; 12 nucleotides align to TRBD1. The V segment lost 3 bases and the J segment 9 bases; nucleotides outside the gene matches: 8. CDR1 is LGHDT, CDR2 YNNKEL, per germline (reference sequence). This CDR3 comprises 15 residues. The CDR3 DNA reads TGTGCCAGCAGCCATTGGGACAGGGGGCGCGGGAAAGCTTTCTTT. Residues: CASSHWDRGRGKAFF.

J is TRBJ1-5 and V is TRBV5-8; TRBD1 matches at 8 bases. The CDR3 is 17 amino acids. The germline V gene has CDR1 SGHTS and CDR2 YDEGEE. With V trimmed by 0 bases and J by 1 base, 6 bases remained unmatched. CDR3 residues: CASSLGHRGKSNQPQHF. Written as DNA, the CDR3 is TGTGCCAGCAGCTTGGGGCACAGGGGGAAGAGCAATCAGCCCCAGCATTTT.

V gene TRBV2 combines with J gene TRBJ2-7, with unresolved D. The ends were cut back, 7 bases at V and 2 bases at J, with 9 bases in the middle. The CDR3 is made up of 12 amino acids. The germline V gene has CDR1 SNHLY and CDR2 FYNNEI. CDR3 sequence: CASTRGAYEQYF. DNA for the CDR3: TGTGCCAGCACCCGAGGAGCCTACGAGCAGTACTTC. The whole variable domain, filled in from reference TRBV2 and TRBJ2-7, reads EPEVTQTPSHQVTQMGQEVILRCVPISNHLYFYWYRQILGQKVEFLVSFYNNEISEKSEIFDDQFSVERPDGSNFTLKIRSTKLEDSAMYFCASTRGAYEQYFGPGTRLTVT.

This clone appeared a few times. This sequence joins TRBV7-9 and TRBJ1-6, with 8 positions matching TRBD1. Trimming at V came to 5 bases and at J to 5 bases, leaving 2 bases not matched to a gene. The CDR3 is 14 residues long. Germline lookup yields CDR1 SEHNR and CDR2 FQNEAQ (reference sequence). The CDR3 spells CASSKGQDNSPLHF. The DNA for the CDR3 is TGTGCCAGCAGCAAGGGACAGGATAATTCACCCCTCCACTTT.

The table lists this clone with a count of one. The chain is built from TRBV10-1 and TRBJ2-3; a weak D match, TRBD2 (7 bases). Between the trimmed V and J ends, which lost 3 bases and 4 bases, there was a span of 11 bases. Germline V gene data show CDR1 as WNHNN and CDR2 as SYGVQD (reference sequence). The CDR3 has 14 amino acids. The CDR3 is CASSDGGGADTQYF. CDR3 sequence (DNA): TGCGCCAGCAGTGACGGCGGGGGCGCAGATACGCAGTATTTT.

This chain connects TRBV9 to TRBJ1-1; possible D gene TRBD1, 5 bases. This CDR3 is 13 amino acids long. Germline CDR1 reads SGDLS; CDR2 reads YYNGEE. V was clipped by 4 bases and J by 1 base, with 8 bases between them. CDR3 bases: TGTGCCAGCAGCCAAGGGGAGAACACTGAAGCTTTCTTT. Protein sequence: CASSQGENTEAFF. The entire variable domain, with the rest obtained from reference TRBV9 and TRBJ1-1, is as follows: DSGVTQTPKHLITATGQRVTLRCSPRSGDLSVYWYQQSLDQGLQFLIQYYNGEERAKGNILERFSAQQFPDLHSELNLSSLELGDSALYFCASSQGENTEAFFGQGTRLTVV.

The CDR3: CASKEQGAKVEAFF. The DNA for the CDR3 is TGCGCCAGCAAGGAACAGGGGGCTAAGGTTGAAGCTTTCTTT. This chain uses TRBV5-1 with TRBJ1-1; 9 nucleotides agree with TRBD1. With 6 bases clipped from V and 7 bases from J, the junction kept 10 bases outside the gene matches. CDR3 length: 14 residues. CDR1 SGHRS and CDR2 YFSETQ come from the germline V gene.

This clone was seen a few times. The chain recombines TRBV2 with TRBJ2-5; 11 nucleotides align to TRBD2. CDR1 is SNHLY and CDR2 is FYNNEI in the germline V gene. Trimming at V came to 2 bases and at J to 6 bases, leaving 5 bases not matched to a gene. The CDR3 is made up of 15 amino acids. In DNA form, the CDR3 reads TGTGCCAGCAGTGAATCTAGCGGGGGGCAACAGACCCAGTACTTC. Amino acid sequence: CASSESSGGQQTQYF.

The rearrangement joins TRBV9 to TRBJ1-2; D gene unclear. Trimming took off 1 base at V and 8 bases at J, with 15 bases between the two ends. Germline V lookup: CDR1 SGDLS, CDR2 YYNGEE. CDR3 length: 14 residues. The CDR3 DNA is TGTGCCAGCAGCGTACCCCCCGAGGGAGGAGGCTACACCTTC. Its translation: CASSVPPEGGGYTF.

In its sample, this clone was seen once. The chain combines TRBV5-4 with TRBJ2-1, with TRBD2 matching over 10 bases. CDR3 length: 15 amino acids. Per germline, CDR1 SGHNT and CDR2 YYREEE (reference sequence). After removal of 4 bases from V and 4 bases from J, the junction contained 5 bases not matched to a gene. CDR3 nucleotide sequence: TGTGCCAGCAGCCTTAGCGGGGGGAATTACAATGAGCAGTTCTTC. Its translation: CASSLSGGNYNEQFF.

This clone was counted a single time. The rearrangement joins TRBV3-1 (or the pseudogene TRBV3-2) to TRBJ2-2; D is perhaps TRBD2 (6 bases). Germline assignment: CDR1 LGHDT and CDR2 YNNKEL (reference sequence). The CDR3 totals 17 residues. Trimming shortened V by 4 bases and J by 1 base, and 16 bases separated the two germline ends. The CDR3 sequence is CASSPRGGLKNTGELFF. The CDR3 DNA is TGTGCCAGCAGCCCTAGAGGCGGACTAAAGAACACCGGGGAGCTGTTTTTT.

The J gene is TRBJ1-6, the V gene TRBV14, with D unclear. This CDR3 contains 13 residues. Germline loops: CDR1 SGHDN, CDR2 FVKESK. V was pared by 3 bases and J by 9 bases, with 9 bases between. The CDR3 reads CASSHGESSPLHF. The CDR3 DNA reads as TGTGCCAGCAGCCACGGGGAAAGTTCACCCCTCCACTTT.

V is TRBV5-4 and J is TRBJ2-1; no definite D call. V lost 4 bases and J 4 bases, leaving 15 bases between the germline ends. Looked up from germline, CDR1 is SGHNT and CDR2 is YYREEE (reference sequence). The CDR3 is 15 amino acids. DNA for the CDR3: TGTGCCAGCAGCCCACTAAATTCTAGGTACAATGAGCAGTTCTTC. This sequence encodes CASSPLNSRYNEQFF.

The chain combines TRBV24-1 with TRBJ2-7; D is possibly TRBD2 (5 bases). Germline CDR1 reads KGHDR; CDR2 reads SFDVKD. CDR3 length: 14 amino acids. V lost 5 bases, J lost 4 bases, and 14 bases lay in between. CDR3 in DNA: TGTGCCACCAGTGTTCGGGGTAGGTCTTACGAGCAGTACTTC. Translating gives CATSVRGRSYEQYF.

This clone was observed a single time. The gene calls are TRBV4-1 and TRBJ2-1; D is possibly TRBD2 (5 bases). V shed 0 bases and J shed 6 bases, with 18 bases lying between them. Germline V CDR1 and CDR2: MGHRA, YSYEKL. The CDR3 is 17 amino acids. CDR3 nucleotides: TGCGCCAGCAGCCAAGATCAATCCCCGGGAAGTCCCAATGAGCAGTTCTTC. It yields the protein CASSQDQSPGSPNEQFF.

This chain connects TRBV18 to TRBJ2-2; D call uncertain. The germline V gene encodes CDR1 KGHSH and CDR2 LQKENI. The CDR3 loop spans 14 amino acids. V lost 3 bases and J 2 bases, leaving 7 bases between the germline ends. This CDR3 is CASSPRVNTGELFF. CDR3 coding DNA: TGTGCCAGCTCACCGCGAGTTAACACCGGGGAGCTGTTTTTT.

In its sample, this clone was seen once. This chain uses TRBV18 with TRBJ2-7, with D uncertain. The CDR3 sequence is 13 residues long. The V end lost 6 bases, the J end lost 4 bases, and 13 bases lay between the germline ends. Germline lookup yields CDR1 KGHSH and CDR2 LQKENI. In nucleotides, the CDR3 is TGTGCCAGCTCCCCCGAGGCGAGATACGAGCAGTACTTC. Translated, it gives CASSPEARYEQYF.

This sequence joins TRBV2 and TRBJ2-2, with 8 bases fitting TRBD1. This CDR3 comprises 17 residues. Trimming removed 0 bases from V and 5 bases from J; junction bases left unmatched: 8. CDR1 and CDR2 (germline): SNHLY, FYNNEI. The CDR3 coding sequence is TGTGCCAGCAGTGAAGCTGAGGTACAGGGGGTAACCGGGGAGCTGTTTTTT. It specifies CASSEAEVQGVTGELFF.

This chain links TRBV6-6 with TRBJ1-3, with D possibly matching TRBD1 (5 bases). V dropped 7 bases and J dropped 2 bases, with 18 bases sitting between them. This CDR3 region has 16 residues. Germline V gives CDR1 MNHNY, CDR2 SVGAGI (reference sequence). CDR3 loop: CASILGGPLAGNTIYF. The CDR3 DNA reads as TGTGCCAGCATCCTCGGGGGTCCTCTGGCTGGAAACACCATATATTTT.

This clone was seen a single time. The genes are TRBV27 and TRBJ1-4, with unresolved D. Germline CDR1 MNHEY, CDR2 SMNVEV (reference sequence). The ends were cut back, 2 bases at V and 10 bases at J, with 17 bases in the middle. The length of the CDR3 is 15 residues. The CDR3 region is CASSLMWAESSKLFF. CDR3 nucleotides: TGTGCCAGCAGTTTAATGTGGGCAGAAAGCTCAAAACTGTTTTTT.

The gene calls are TRBV5-1 and TRBJ2-1; tentative D call: TRBD2 (7 bases). The length of the CDR3 is 15 residues. Trimming took off 4 bases at V and 4 bases at J, with 15 bases between the two ends. The germline V gene has CDR1 SGHRS and CDR2 YFSETQ. The CDR3 sequence is CASSKGAGAYNEQFF. The CDR3 DNA reads TGCGCCAGCAGCAAAGGTGCGGGGGCTTACAATGAGCAGTTCTTC. Filled out from reference TRBV5-1 and TRBJ2-1, the complete variable domain reads KAGVTQTPRYLIKTRGQQVTLSCSPISGHRSVSWYQQTPGQGLQFLFEYFSETQRNKGNFPGRFSGRQFSNSRSEMNVSTLELGDSALYLCASSKGAGAYNEQFFGPGTRLTVL.

The V call is TRBV14, the J call TRBJ1-6, with a possible D match to TRBD1 (6 bases). Trimming cost V 0 bases and J 15 bases, with 12 bases left between them. The V gene's germline CDR1 is SGHDN and CDR2 FVKESK. This CDR3 comprises 13 residues. This chain's CDR3 is CASSQELGGGLHF. The CDR3 bases are TGTGCCAGCAGCCAAGAATTAGGGGGGGGCCTCCACTTT.

The rearrangement joins TRBV5-8 to TRBJ2-1; D is possibly TRBD2 (8 bases). CDR1 and CDR2 from the germline V gene are SGHTS and YDEGEE. The CDR3 runs 16 residues. V dropped 3 bases and J dropped 4 bases, with 17 bases sitting between them. As DNA, the CDR3 is TGTGCCAGCAGCTATTATAGCGGGACAGAATACAATGAGCAGTTCTTC. Translated: CASSYYSGTEYNEQFF.

This chain uses TRBV21-1 with TRBJ2-1; TRBD2 is the table's D call and was not checked against the DNA. TRBV21-1 is labeled a pseudogene. The CDR3 runs 19 residues. The CDR3 sequence: CASSKGTSGCSRFHDEQFF. DNA of the CDR3: TGTGCCAGCAGCAAAGGCACTAGCGGGTGCTCCCGTTTTCACGATGAGCAGTTCTTC.

This clone was counted only a few times. This chain joins TRBV1 and TRBJ1-2. TRBV1 is classified as a pseudogene. The CDR3 loop spans 14 amino acids. CDR3 amino acids: CTSSQDGTGGGYTF. The CDR3 nucleotides are TGCACCAGCAGCCAAGATGGGACGGGAGGCGGCTACACCTTC.

The J gene is TRBJ2-7, the V gene TRBV6-2 or TRBV6-3; the D gene is possibly TRBD2 (6 bases). Germline CDR1 reads MNHEY; CDR2 reads SVGEGT. The germline V and J ends were trimmed by 2 bases and 7 bases, with 15 bases remaining between them. CDR3 length: 14 amino acids. The CDR3 is CASSYGGTLMEQYF. Written as DNA, the CDR3 is TGTGCCAGCAGTTACGGAGGGACCCTAATGGAGCAGTACTTC.

The chain couples TRBV5-1 to TRBJ2-2; TRBD2 is a possible D gene (5 bases). Trimming cost V 1 base and J 6 bases, with 10 bases left between them. Germline V lookup: CDR1 SGHRS, CDR2 YFSETQ. This CDR3 contains 14 residues. CDR3 coding DNA: TGCGCCAGCAGCTTGTTCGGGGATCCCGGGGAGCTGTTTTTT. This codes for CASSLFGDPGELFF.

The count of this clone is one. The J gene is TRBJ2-5, the V gene TRBV25-1, with 7 bases fitting TRBD1. Germline V lookup: CDR1 MGHDK, CDR2 SYGVNS. The J segment lost 3 bases and the V segment lost 4 bases, leaving 5 bases of the junction unmatched. The CDR3 is 14 amino acids. CDR3 in DNA: TGTGCCAGCAGTGGGTTAGGGGGCGAAGAGACCCAGTACTTC. Residues: CASSGLGGEETQYF.